The 18 T cell receptor beta chains below were found in one sample sequenced in a study of naive and memory T cell subsets. Study-wide results and limits: Naive repertoires, especially CD8, held a few larger clonotypes, possibly memory cells re-expressing CD45RA.

Two oligonucleotides, mixed equimolar, formed the beta constant-region primer covering TRBC1 and TRBC2. The ligated cDNA underwent four PCR rounds using SP2 and nested alpha and beta constant-region primers. Each CDR3 protein gets one entry after TCRdb re-called the UMI-ligation and nested PCR reads with MiXCR. The sample consists of about 140,000 distinct CDR3 sequences, 15% to 25% of them appearing once. The antigens these receptors bind are not known. The sequenced sample was naive CD8+ T cells from blood. These receptors came from a human donor in good health.

The chain employs TRBV29-1 and TRBJ2-7; D is unresolved. Trimming cost V 2 bases and J 2 bases, with 10 bases left between them. The CDR3 extends over 13 amino acids. CDR1 is SQVTM, CDR2 ANQGSEA, per germline. CDR3 in DNA: TGCAGCGTTGAATTCCAAGGCCCCTACGAGCAGTACTTC. Its protein is CSVEFQGPYEQYF.

This clonotype was found a few times. The genes are TRBV28 and TRBJ1-5; D ambiguous. Trimming removed 3 bases from V and 4 bases from J, with 10 bases in between. The CDR3 runs to 14 residues. Germline V lookup: CDR1 MDHEN, CDR2 SYDVKM. The DNA for the CDR3 is TGTGCCAGCAGTTTGGGCACCGCAAATCAGCCCCAGCATTTT. Translating gives CASSLGTANQPQHF. Full variable domain (rest looked up from reference TRBV28 and TRBJ1-5): DVKVTQSSRYLVKRTGEKVFLECVQDMDHENMFWYRQDPGLGLRLIYFSYDVKMKEKGDIPEGYSVSREKKERFSLILESASTNQTSMYLCASSLGTANQPQHFGDGTRLSIL.

This chain connects TRBV28 to TRBJ2-7, with D unclear. V was trimmed by 8 bases and J by 7 bases, leaving 12 bases between them. Looked up from germline, CDR1 is MDHEN and CDR2 is SYDVKM. There are 11 residues in the CDR3. CDR3 region: CASGLWVEQYF. The CDR3 DNA reads as TGTGCCAGCGGGTTGTGGGTTGAGCAGTACTTC. Looking up the rest from reference TRBV28 and TRBJ2-7 gives the full variable domain: DVKVTQSSRYLVKRTGEKVFLECVQDMDHENMFWYRQDPGLGLRLIYFSYDVKMKEKGDIPEGYSVSREKKERFSLILESASTNQTSMYLCASGLWVEQYFGPGTRLTVT.

This clonotype was seen more than once but under ten times. The genes are TRBV5-5 and TRBJ2-5; D is unclear. Trimming took 2 bases from V and 0 from J, leaving 8 bases between them. CDR1 is SGHKS and CDR2 is YYEKEE in the germline V gene (reference sequence). The CDR3 is 14 amino acids. CDR3 DNA sequence: TGTGCCAGCAGCTTCGGAACGTACCAAGAGACCCAGTACTTC. Its translation: CASSFGTYQETQYF.

This clonotype was seen a handful of times. The genes are TRBV6-5 and TRBJ2-5; D call uncertain. The CDR3 sequence is 13 residues long. Germline CDR1 and CDR2: MNHEY and SVGAGI. The V end lost 0 bases, the J end lost 3 bases, and 5 bases lay between the germline ends. The CDR3 sequence: CASSYSPEETQYF. The DNA of the CDR3 is TGTGCCAGCAGTTACTCCCCAGAAGAGACCCAGTACTTC.

This rearrangement joins TRBV20-1 to TRBJ2-1, with 13 positions matching TRBD2. The CDR3 spans 15 residues. V was pared by 0 bases and J by 5 bases, with 1 base of the junction left unmatched. Germline CDR1 reads DFQATT; CDR2 reads SNEGSKA (reference sequence). The CDR3 sequence is CSARDGTSGNNEQFF. In DNA, the CDR3 is TGCAGTGCTAGAGATGGGACTAGCGGGAACAATGAGCAGTTCTTC.

The chain combines TRBV12-3 or TRBV12-4 with TRBJ2-1, with 7 bases aligning to TRBD2. The CDR3 runs to 12 residues. Unmatched junction bases numbered 4, after V lost 4 bases and J lost 10 bases. In DNA, the CDR3 is TGTGCCAGCAGTTCGGCGGGGGTGGAGCAGTTCTTC. As protein: CASSSAGVEQFF.

The table lists this clonotype with a few counts. The rearrangement joins TRBV2 to TRBJ2-1; D is possibly TRBD2 (5 bases). V was shortened by 10 bases and J by 6 bases, with 13 bases between the two germline ends. Germline V gene sequence: CDR1 SNHLY, CDR2 FYNNEI. The CDR3 covers 12 residues. CDR3 amino acids: CATLSAGNEQFF. In DNA form, the CDR3 reads TGTGCCACCCTTAGCGCGGGCAATGAGCAGTTCTTC. Based on the CDR3 plus reference TRBV2 and TRBJ2-1, the full variable domain is EPEVTQTPSHQVTQMGQEVILRCVPISNHLYFYWYRQILGQKVEFLVSFYNNEISEKSEIFDDQFSVERPDGSNFTLKIRSTKLEDSAMYFCATLSAGNEQFFGPGTRLTVL.

There are a few counts of this clonotype. The chain uses TRBV27 and TRBJ2-1; 8 bases match TRBD2. After removal of 5 bases from V and 3 bases from J, the junction contained 3 bases not matched to a gene. Germline values: CDR1 MNHEY, CDR2 SMNVEV (reference sequence). There are 14 residues in the CDR3. The CDR3 region has the DNA TGTGCCAGCAGTCTAGCGGGTTTCTACAATGAGCAGTTCTTC. Translation gives CASSLAGFYNEQFF.

The V call is TRBV12-5, the J call TRBJ2-2; D is possibly TRBD1 (5 bases). The CDR3 has 15 amino acids. Trimming stripped 3 bases from V and 0 bases from J, with 8 bases between. CDR1 LGHNT and CDR2 FRNRAP come from the germline V gene. The CDR3 region has the DNA TGTGCTAGTGGTTTTGGGGCCCCGAACACCGGGGAGCTGTTTTTT. Its translation: CASGFGAPNTGELFF.

V is TRBV4-1 and J is TRBJ2-7; TRBD2 matches at 8 bases. The CDR3 has 15 amino acids. Germline V gives CDR1 MGHRA, CDR2 YSYEKL. After removal of 1 base from V and 0 bases from J, the junction contained 2 bases not matched to a gene. The CDR3 DNA reads TGCGCCAGCAGCCAAGTAGCGGGACCCTCCTACGAGCAGTACTTC. This gives the protein CASSQVAGPSYEQYF.

The V call is TRBV4-1, the J call TRBJ2-7; D is undetermined. CDR1 is MGHRA, CDR2 YSYEKL, per germline. The V and J ends lost 4 bases and 3 bases respectively, with 10 bases between them. The CDR3 covers 13 residues. This CDR3 reads CASSPPSDYEQYF. Here the CDR3 DNA reads TGCGCCAGCAGCCCCCCGTCTGACTACGAGCAGTACTTC.

This clonotype was picked up a small number of times. The chain combines TRBV18 with TRBJ2-3; D uncertain. Germline assignment: CDR1 KGHSH and CDR2 LQKENI. The CDR3 length is 17 residues. V gave up 2 bases and J gave up 3 bases, with 18 bases separating them. Written as DNA, the CDR3 is TGTGCCAGCTCACCAAGCGCTCCACCAGCCCCTACAGATACGCAGTATTTT. Its protein is CASSPSAPPAPTDTQYF.

The chain couples TRBV28 to TRBJ1-1; no clear D gene. In germline, CDR1 is MDHEN, CDR2 SYDVKM. The germline V and J ends were trimmed by 7 bases and 1 base, with 7 bases remaining between them. The CDR3 has 12 amino acids. CDR3 in amino acids: CASKLKNTEAFF. Here the CDR3 DNA reads TGTGCCAGCAAGTTGAAGAACACTGAAGCTTTCTTT.

This clonotype was counted a few times. V and J are TRBV6-5 and TRBJ2-3; 10 bases line up with TRBD2. Germline CDR1 MNHEY, CDR2 SVGAGI. The CDR3 has 16 amino acids. J was trimmed by 3 bases and V by 0 bases; bases with no gene match: 3. The CDR3 DNA reads as TGTGCCAGCAGTTACTCCCCTAGCGGGAGTACAGATACGCAGTATTTT. This encodes CASSYSPSGSTDTQYF.

This clonotype came up a few times. This chain connects TRBV28 to TRBJ2-1; weak D call: TRBD1 (5 bases). V shed 6 bases and J shed 8 bases, with 20 bases lying between them. The CDR3 contains 15 residues. Germline V gene sequence: CDR1 MDHEN, CDR2 SYDVKM. The CDR3 sequence is CASSPFSGNMDEQFF. In DNA form, the CDR3 reads TGTGCCAGCAGCCCTTTCTCAGGGAATATGGATGAGCAGTTCTTC.

The chain has TRBV30 and TRBJ1-5; no firm D call. This CDR3 has 13 residues. Germline V gene data show CDR1 as GTSNPN and CDR2 as SVGIG (reference sequence). The V gene lost 0 bases and the J gene lost 4 bases, with 7 bases spanning the gap. The CDR3 coding sequence is TGTGCCTGGAGTGTATTAGAGAATCAGCCCCAGCATTTT. Translation gives CAWSVLENQPQHF.

This clonotype was picked up many times. This chain's CDR3 is CASSTTGVGEQPQHF. CDR3 nucleotides: TGTGCCAGCAGCACCACAGGGGTAGGCGAACAGCCCCAGCATTTT. V gene TRBV5-6 combines with J gene TRBJ1-5; 7 bases line up with TRBD1. The CDR3 contains 15 residues. Germline assignment: CDR1 SGHDT and CDR2 YYEEEE. With 4 bases clipped from V and 7 bases from J, the junction kept 11 bases outside the gene matches.